The source of this T cell receptor (beta chain) is a study of regulatory T cells in long-lasting Graves disease. Study-level information: Antithyroid drugs had been taken under 3 months by newly diagnosed Graves' patients.

With respect to this clonotype: Its antigen is unidentified.

Findings and limits, study-wide: The study found TRBV28, TRBJ1-2 and TRBJ2-5 favored in persistent disease.

TCR beta libraries were built with iRepertoire HTBI primers and Arm-PCR of CDR3 regions. TCRdb re-analysed the multiplex PCR reads in MiXCR, keeping a single row per CDR3 protein. Among some 560,000 distinct CDR3 sequences, 15% to 20% were seen once, and the ten largest hold 25%. As to time point: newly diagnosed GD, antithyroid drugs for less than 3 months. Extracted RNA from PBMCs served as the source of the TCR library. The CDR3 covers 14 residues. V dropped 5 bases and J dropped 1 base, with 11 bases sitting between them. Germline CDR1 is MGHRA and CDR2 is YSYEKL. These data were also reused for a study on T cells in Graves' hyperthyroidism and ophthalmopathy.

This chain uses TRBV4-1 with TRBJ1-1, with D perhaps TRBD1 (5 bases). The TCR originated in a woman aged 35-60 years with Graves disease. This sample comprised peripheral blood mononuclear cells (PBMCs), obtained at new diagnosis, from a patient treated with antithyroid drugs. The DNA for the CDR3 is TGCGCCAGCAGCTACGACAGACGGAACACTGAAGCTTTCTTT. It codes for CASSYDRRNTEAFF.